A selection of T cell receptor beta chains follows, all from one sample in a study of blood T cell repertoires in COVID-19. Using immunoSEQ multiplex PCR, the repertoire was profiled, and TCRdb retains in-frame clones only, with some absent. The sample records more than 85,000 clones, approximately 90% being singletons. Sequencing used peripheral blood. The origin of the receptors is a man between 60 and 75 years old with acute or convalescent COVID-19. CDR3s leave out the opening cysteine and the closing phenylalanine or tryptophan.

v_call cdr3_aa
TRBV27 ASRILGREGEQY
TRBV2 ASTTGPPNTEAF
TRBV3-1/TRBV3-2 ASRPTSANEQF
TRBV18 ASSPPQDSPLH
TRBV5-1 ASSFDRIGNTEAF
TRBV24-1 ATSGSGRAYGNEQF
TRBV5-1 ASSLSGTSGNEQF
TRBV3-1/TRBV3-2 ASSPSDSPNSPLH
TRBV4-1 ASSRTRGGTGELF
TRBV30 AWRQGARGYT
TRBV5-1 ASSLGDSRSGNTIY
TRBV5-1 ASSELQGNEKLF
TRBV19 ASSDPRGSAYEQY
TRBV28 ASRLQGSGYGYT
TRBV6-5 ASSYSMGRDTQY
TRBV5-1 ASSSTGTGGAAIGKLF
TRBV7-2 ASSLFRGRAYEQF
TRBV19 ASSRQISQETQY
TRBV4-1 ASSLTSGSNEQF
TRBV6-4 ASSDRRGRGLGGYT
TRBV6-5 ASRGATNQPQH
TRBV15 ATSTDRGSEKLF
TRBV6-5 ASSPPENTDTQY
TRBV24-1 ATSNQRSTDTQY
TRBV10-1 ASSDAGRNTEAF
TRBV29-1 TAGVGEKLF
TRBV1 TYYREGHFFQPQH
TRBV5-1 ASTGGAVDTEAF
TRBV10-3 AISGLHGAGAYYMF
TRBV7-9 ASSLSGVKDQPQH
TRBV28 ASSFPSYNEQF
TRBV6-1 ASSERSGGNNSPLH
TRBV25-1 ASSPAPGQGNYGYT
TRBV6-2/TRBV6-3 ASSYRRGEQF
TRBV6-6 ASSYGGNQPQH
TRBV5-8 ASSSGTGLANYGYT
TRBV6-6 ASSYSGRDQPQH
TRBV5-4 ASSLRQFYGYT
TRBV7-9 ASSRPVGNTIY
TRBV19 ASSPGHGNQPQH
TRBV7-9 ASSLDGQGDSPLH
TRBV3-1/TRBV3-2 ASSPAGVNTEAF
TRBV19 AAKQGTAEAF
TRBV7-8 ASSLAGQGSQPQH
TRBV11-3 ASSVGGTGEA
TRBV2 ASSATGFTNEKLF
TRBV11-2 ASSLRGRVSDTQY
TRBV6-5 ASRKNRAAQPQH
TRBV9 ASSGRGPGGEAF
TRBV3-1/TRBV3-2 ASSRGETQY
TRBV3-1/TRBV3-2 ASSQEDRQGADT
TRBV28 ASSLTDRGIEKLF
TRBV4-2 ASSQLLVGGTEAF
TRBV19 ASAMDRDTEAF
TRBV27 ASRSSRPGNTIY
TRBV6-1 ASSEAGGTDTQY
TRBV5-1 ASSPREGSTGELL